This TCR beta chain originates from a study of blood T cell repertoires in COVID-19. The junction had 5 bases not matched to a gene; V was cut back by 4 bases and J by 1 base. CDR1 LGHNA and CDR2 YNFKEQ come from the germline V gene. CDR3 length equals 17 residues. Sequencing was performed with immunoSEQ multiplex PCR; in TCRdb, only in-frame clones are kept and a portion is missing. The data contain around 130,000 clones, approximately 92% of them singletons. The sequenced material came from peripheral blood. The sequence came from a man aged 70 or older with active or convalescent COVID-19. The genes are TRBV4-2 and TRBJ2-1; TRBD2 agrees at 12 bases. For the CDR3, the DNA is TGTGCCAGCAGCCTGACTAGCGGGGGAACATCCTACAATGAGCAGTTCTTC. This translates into CASSLTSGGTSYNEQFF.